This is a list of T cell receptor beta chains from one sample in a study of control samples from healthy donors and cancer patients. The method was immunoSEQ multiplex PCR; TCRdb's version includes in-frame clones alone and lacks a portion of them. The data hold about 160,000 clones, with roughly 95% observed a single time. Material for sequencing was blood. These receptors all stem from a woman in her thirties in good health. CDR3s include the opening cysteine and the closing phenylalanine or tryptophan. A D gene is named only where the DNA matches it firmly. Only part of the rows carry a size: once, few, many, or a class if the clone is expanded.

j_gene	abundance	v_gene	d_gene	CDR3aa	CDR3nt
TRBJ2-7	few	TRBV6-1	-	CASSEGGTLTYEQYF	TGTGCCAGCAGTGAAGGGGGGACGCTCACCTACGAGCAGTACTTC
TRBJ1-3	-	TRBV9	TRBD1	CASSPRTGFDTIYF	TGTGCCAGCAGCCCCCGGACAGGGTTCGACACCATATATTTT
TRBJ2-1	once	TRBV3-1/TRBV3-2	TRBD1	CASSLLTGAYNEQFF	TGTGCCAGCAGCCTACTGACAGGGGCGTACAATGAGCAGTTCTTC
TRBJ2-7	-	TRBV5-6	-	CASSLVGGLRVQYF	TGTGCCAGCAGCTTGGTCGGGGGGCTACGAGTGCAGTACTTC
TRBJ2-1	-	TRBV15	TRBD2	CATSIGLAGASEQFF	TGTGCCACCAGCATAGGACTAGCGGGAGCCAGTGAGCAGTTCTTC
TRBJ1-1	-	TRBV10-3	-	CAISEDTNTEAFF	TGTGCCATCAGTGAGGACACCAACACTGAAGCTTTCTTT
TRBJ1-2	-	TRBV6-5	TRBD1	CASSLRTGGGNGYTF	TGTGCCAGCAGTTTAAGGACAGGGGGCGGGAATGGCTACACCTTC
TRBJ1-1	-	TRBV18	TRBD1	CASSPPGQGRTEAFF	TGTGCCAGCTCACCACCGGGACAGGGTCGGACTGAAGCTTTCTTT
TRBJ1-1	-	TRBV19	TRBD1	CASSPRTGSLNTEAFF	TGTGCCAGTAGTCCGCGGACAGGTTCGCTAAACACTGAAGCTTTCTTT
TRBJ1-2	few	TRBV28	-	CASSLRQYGYTF	TGTGCCAGCAGTCTCAGACAGTATGGCTACACCTTC